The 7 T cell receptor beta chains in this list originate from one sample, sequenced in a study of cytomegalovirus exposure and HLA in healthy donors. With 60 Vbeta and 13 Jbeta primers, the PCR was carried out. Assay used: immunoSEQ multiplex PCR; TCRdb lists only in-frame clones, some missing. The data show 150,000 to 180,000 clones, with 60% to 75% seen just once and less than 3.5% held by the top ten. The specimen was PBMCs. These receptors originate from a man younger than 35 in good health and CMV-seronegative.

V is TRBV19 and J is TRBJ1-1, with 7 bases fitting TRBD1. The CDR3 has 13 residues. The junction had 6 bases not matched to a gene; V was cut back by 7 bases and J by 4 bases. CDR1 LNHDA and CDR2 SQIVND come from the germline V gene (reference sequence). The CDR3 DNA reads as TGTGCCAGTAAAGGGGGCTTTGGCACTGAAGCTTTCTTT. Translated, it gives CASKGGFGTEAFF.

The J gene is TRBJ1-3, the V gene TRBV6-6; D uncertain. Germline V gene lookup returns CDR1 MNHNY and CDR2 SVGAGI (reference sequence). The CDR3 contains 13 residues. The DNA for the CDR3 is TGTGCTTCCTTCCCGGGATCTGGAAACACCATATATTTT. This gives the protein CASFPGSGNTIYF.

The DNA for the CDR3 is TGTGCCAGCAGTTACGGGGCGGCGGGGGAAAAACTGTTTTTT. Its translation is CASSYGAAGEKLFF. The chain combines TRBV6-5 with TRBJ1-4, with D possibly being TRBD1 (5 bases). Germline CDR1 and CDR2: MNHEY and SVGAGI. The ends were cut back, 2 bases at V and 8 bases at J, with 12 bases in the middle. This CDR3 is 14 amino acids long.

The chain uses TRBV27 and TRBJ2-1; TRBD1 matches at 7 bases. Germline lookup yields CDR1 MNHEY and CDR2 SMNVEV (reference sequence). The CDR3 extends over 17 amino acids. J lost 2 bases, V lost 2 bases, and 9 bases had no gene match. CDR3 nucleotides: TGTGCCAGCAGTTTAACCGAAGGGACAGCTGCCTACAATGAGCAGTTCTTC. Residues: CASSLTEGTAAYNEQFF.

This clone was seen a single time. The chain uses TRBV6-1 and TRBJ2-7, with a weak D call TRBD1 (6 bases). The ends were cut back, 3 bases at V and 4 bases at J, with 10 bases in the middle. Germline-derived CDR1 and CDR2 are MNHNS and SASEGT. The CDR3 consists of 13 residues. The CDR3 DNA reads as TGTGCCAGCAGTGAGGGACATTCTTACGAGCAGTACTTC. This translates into CASSEGHSYEQYF.

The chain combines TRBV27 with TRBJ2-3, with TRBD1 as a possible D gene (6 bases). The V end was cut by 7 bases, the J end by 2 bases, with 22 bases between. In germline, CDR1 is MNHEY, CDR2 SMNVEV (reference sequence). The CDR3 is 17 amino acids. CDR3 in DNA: TGTGCCAGCAAACAGGGACAAATCCTCACACACACAGATACGCAGTATTTT. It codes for CASKQGQILTHTDTQYF.

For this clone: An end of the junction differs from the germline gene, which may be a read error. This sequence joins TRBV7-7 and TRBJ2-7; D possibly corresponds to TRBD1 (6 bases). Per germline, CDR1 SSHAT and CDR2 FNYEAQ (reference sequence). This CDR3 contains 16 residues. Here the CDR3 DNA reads TGTGCTAGCAGCCAACTGGGGGCGTACCTCTCCTACGAGCAGTACTTC. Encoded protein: CASSQLGAYLSYEQYF.